The rows below give T cell receptor beta chains drawn from one sample of a study of identical twins. TCRdb passed the 5' RACE reads through MiXCR, listing each CDR3 protein once. The sample has around 480,000 distinct CDR3 sequences; 13% to 15% are singletons. The data also belong to a second study, concerning yellow fever vaccine responses in identical twins.

Material: CD4+ T cells sorted from blood. The origin of the receptors is a woman younger than 30 in good health. Both conserved end residues are part of each CDR3. Fields, in order: V gene, J gene, clone size, D gene, CDR3 DNA, CDR3 protein. D genes are given only for firm matches. Size tells how often a clone was seen (once, few, many) or the class of an expanded clone, and some rows leave it out.

V gene: TRBV7-2
J gene: TRBJ2-4
clone size: few
D gene: TRBD1
CDR3 DNA: TGTGCCAGCAGCTTACGGGGACAGGGGGCAAACATTCAGTACTTC
CDR3 protein: CASSLRGQGANIQYF

V gene: TRBV11-2
J gene: TRBJ2-3
clone size: many
D gene: TRBD1
CDR3 DNA: TGTGCCAGCAGCTCCAGCCGGGACAGGCGCCTCGAAGATACGCAGTATTTT
CDR3 protein: CASSSSRDRRLEDTQYF

V gene: TRBV12-3/TRBV12-4
J gene: TRBJ2-1
clone size: many
D gene: TRBD2
CDR3 DNA: TGTGCCAGCAGTTTAAGGGGGACTAGCCGTGGCAATGAGCAGTTCTTC
CDR3 protein: CASSLRGTSRGNEQFF

V gene: TRBV5-1
J gene: TRBJ2-1
clone size: NA
D gene: NA
CDR3 DNA: TGCGCCAGCAGCCTTAAATTAGGTTCCTACAATGAGCAGTTCTTC
CDR3 protein: CASSLKLGSYNEQFF

V gene: TRBV12-5
J gene: TRBJ2-2
clone size: NA
D gene: TRBD1
CDR3 DNA: TGTGCTAGTGGTTTGGTCCAAGGACAGGGCAACACCGGGGAGCTGTTTTTT
CDR3 protein: CASGLVQGQGNTGELFF

V gene: TRBV7-3
J gene: TRBJ2-3
clone size: few
D gene: NA
CDR3 DNA: TGTGCCAGCAGCTTAATGGGGGGAACTGTGGATACGCAGTATTTT
CDR3 protein: CASSLMGGTVDTQYF

V gene: TRBV25-1
J gene: TRBJ2-3
clone size: NA
D gene: NA
CDR3 DNA: TGTGCCAGCAGTGCCCCAGGCGCCCTCACAGATACGCAGTATTTT
CDR3 protein: CASSAPGALTDTQYF

V gene: TRBV12-3/TRBV12-4
J gene: TRBJ1-5
clone size: few
D gene: TRBD1
CDR3 DNA: TGTGCCAGCAGTCAGGGGGCGGCCCAGCCCCAGCATTTT
CDR3 protein: CASSQGAAQPQHF

V gene: TRBV6-1
J gene: TRBJ2-7
clone size: NA
D gene: NA
CDR3 DNA: TGTGCCAGCAATGGTAACAGGGCCGGATTTGGAGAGCAGTACTTC
CDR3 protein: CASNGNRAGFGEQYF

V gene: TRBV11-1
J gene: TRBJ2-3
clone size: NA
D gene: TRBD2
CDR3 DNA: TGTGCCAGCAGCCAGACTAGCGGGTCGATATTTTTT
CDR3 protein: CASSQTSGSIFF

V gene: TRBV11-1
J gene: TRBJ2-1
clone size: NA
D gene: NA
CDR3 DNA: TGTGCCAGCAGCTTAGTAGCGGACCTCCTGGGTGAGCAGTTCTTC
CDR3 protein: CASSLVADLLGEQFF

V gene: TRBV21-1
J gene: TRBJ2-5
clone size: few
D gene: NA
CDR3 DNA: TGTGCCAGCAGCAAGGACGAGACAGGGCCCGGGGAGACCCAGTACTTC
CDR3 protein: CASSKDETGPGETQYF

V gene: TRBV24-1
J gene: TRBJ2-3
clone size: NA
D gene: NA
CDR3 DNA: TGTGCCACCAGTGATTTGAAGCGCTCCACAGATACGCAGTATTTT
CDR3 protein: CATSDLKRSTDTQYF

V gene: TRBV9
J gene: TRBJ2-1
clone size: many
D gene: TRBD2
CDR3 DNA: TGTGCCAGCAGCGGCACTAGCGGGAGCCTCAATGAGCAGTTCTTC
CDR3 protein: CASSGTSGSLNEQFF

V gene: TRBV10-3
J gene: TRBJ2-1
clone size: many
D gene: TRBD2
CDR3 DNA: TGTGCCATCAGTGAGTCGCCAGGACTAGCGGTATACAATGAGCAGTTCTTC
CDR3 protein: CAISESPGLAVYNEQFF

V gene: TRBV2
J gene: TRBJ2-2
clone size: NA
D gene: TRBD1
CDR3 DNA: TGTGCCAGCCGACAGGGAACGAACACCGGGGAGCTGTTTTTT
CDR3 protein: CASRQGTNTGELFF

V gene: TRBV2
J gene: TRBJ1-4
clone size: NA
D gene: NA
CDR3 DNA: TGTGCCAGCAGTGTTCAGGGGAGTCATGAAAAACTGTTTTTT
CDR3 protein: CASSVQGSHEKLFF

V gene: TRBV10-3
J gene: TRBJ2-3
clone size: few
D gene: NA
CDR3 DNA: TGTGCCATCAGTGGACCTGCGGGAGATACGCAGTATTTT
CDR3 protein: CAISGPAGDTQYF

V gene: TRBV3-1
J gene: TRBJ2-7
clone size: few
D gene: NA
CDR3 DNA: TGTGCCAGCAGCCAAGATCAGAGCTCCTACGAGCAGTACTTC
CDR3 protein: CASSQDQSSYEQYF

V gene: TRBV25-1
J gene: TRBJ2-5
clone size: few
D gene: NA
CDR3 DNA: TGTGCCAGCAGTGAACAAGTTAGGGGAGAGACCCAGTACTTC
CDR3 protein: CASSEQVRGETQYF

V gene: TRBV5-1
J gene: TRBJ2-3
clone size: many
D gene: NA
CDR3 DNA: TGCGCCAGCAGCCACGGGACAGGCCGGACTAGCAGCACAGATACGCAGTATTTT
CDR3 protein: CASSHGTGRTSSTDTQYF

V gene: TRBV7-2
J gene: TRBJ1-5
clone size: NA
D gene: NA
CDR3 DNA: TGTGCCAGCAGCTTAGGATTACAGGGCCAGCCCCAGCATTTT
CDR3 protein: CASSLGLQGQPQHF

V gene: TRBV12-3/TRBV12-4
J gene: TRBJ2-7
clone size: few
D gene: TRBD2
CDR3 DNA: TGTGCCAGCAGTTTAAGTCGCCTAGCGGGATCTCCCCTCGAGCAGTACTTC
CDR3 protein: CASSLSRLAGSPLEQYF

V gene: TRBV4-1
J gene: TRBJ2-4
clone size: NA
D gene: NA
CDR3 DNA: TGCGCCAGCAGCCAAGCCTTGGGACTAGCCAAAAACATTCAGTACTTC
CDR3 protein: CASSQALGLAKNIQYF

V gene: TRBV28
J gene: TRBJ2-2
clone size: few
D gene: NA
CDR3 DNA: TGTGCCAGCAGTAGGGGGGCTCAGTACACCGGGGAGCTGTTTTTT
CDR3 protein: CASSRGAQYTGELFF

V gene: TRBV7-9
J gene: TRBJ2-7
clone size: few
D gene: TRBD2
CDR3 DNA: TGTGCCAGCAGCTTAGAACCCACCGGACTAGCGGCCTACGAGCAGTACTTC
CDR3 protein: CASSLEPTGLAAYEQYF

V gene: TRBV11-2
J gene: TRBJ2-3
clone size: NA
D gene: NA
CDR3 DNA: TGTGCCAGCAGCTTAGGTGTCGGCTCTAGCACAGATACGCAGTATTTT
CDR3 protein: CASSLGVGSSTDTQYF

V gene: TRBV6-1
J gene: TRBJ2-7
clone size: NA
D gene: TRBD1
CDR3 DNA: TGTGCCAGCACCTCCTCCCAGGGGGCAGTCTACGAGCAGTACTTC
CDR3 protein: CASTSSQGAVYEQYF

V gene: TRBV6-2/TRBV6-3
J gene: TRBJ2-1
clone size: few
D gene: TRBD1
CDR3 DNA: TGTGCCAGCAGCCATAGACAGGGGGCTAAAAATGAGCAGTTCTTC
CDR3 protein: CASSHRQGAKNEQFF

V gene: TRBV24-1
J gene: TRBJ2-1
clone size: NA
D gene: TRBD2
CDR3 DNA: TGTGCCACCAGTGATCTAGCGGGTGGTTCGATTCAGTTCTTC
CDR3 protein: CATSDLAGGSIQFF

V gene: TRBV5-1
J gene: TRBJ1-1
clone size: NA
D gene: NA
CDR3 DNA: TGCGCCAGCAGCGAGGGGGGGGTCACTGAAGCTTTCTTT
CDR3 protein: CASSEGGVTEAFF

V gene: TRBV12-3/TRBV12-4
J gene: TRBJ2-1
clone size: few
D gene: NA
CDR3 DNA: TGTGCCAGCAGTTTAGGGTCGCTAGCGAGGCCCAATGAGCAGTTCTTC
CDR3 protein: CASSLGSLARPNEQFF

V gene: TRBV6-4
J gene: TRBJ2-6
clone size: few
D gene: NA
CDR3 DNA: TGTGCCAGCGGATTCTCTGGGGCCAACGTCCTGACTTTC
CDR3 protein: CASGFSGANVLTF

V gene: TRBV7-2
J gene: TRBJ2-5
clone size: NA
D gene: NA
CDR3 DNA: TGTGCCAGCAGCTTAGCTCGGGATTCGGGGACCCAGTACTTC
CDR3 protein: CASSLARDSGTQYF

V gene: TRBV12-3/TRBV12-4
J gene: TRBJ2-2
clone size: many
D gene: NA
CDR3 DNA: TGTGCCAGCAGTTTAGCTGGGGTTAACACCGGGGAGCTGTTTTTT
CDR3 protein: CASSLAGVNTGELFF

V gene: TRBV29-1
J gene: TRBJ2-1
clone size: many
D gene: TRBD1
CDR3 DNA: TGCAGCGTGAAGACAGGGGGAATAAATGAGCAGTTCTTC
CDR3 protein: CSVKTGGINEQFF

V gene: TRBV20-1
J gene: TRBJ1-1
clone size: few
D gene: NA
CDR3 DNA: TGCAGTGTTTACAGGGATTGGAGCACTGAAGCTTTCTTT
CDR3 protein: CSVYRDWSTEAFF

V gene: TRBV14
J gene: TRBJ2-3
clone size: few
D gene: NA
CDR3 DNA: TGTGCCAGCAGCCAAGATCAGGGTTTTACGGATACGCAGTATTTT
CDR3 protein: CASSQDQGFTDTQYF

V gene: TRBV6-5
J gene: TRBJ2-7
clone size: NA
D gene: TRBD1
CDR3 DNA: TGTGCCAGCAGTTACTCGGGGGCGACAGGGGAGTCCTACGAGCAGTACTTC
CDR3 protein: CASSYSGATGESYEQYF

V gene: TRBV2
J gene: TRBJ2-2
clone size: NA
D gene: NA
CDR3 DNA: TGTGCCGGGAGCCTCGGGGGTTTACCCGGGGAGCTGTTTTTT
CDR3 protein: CAGSLGGLPGELFF